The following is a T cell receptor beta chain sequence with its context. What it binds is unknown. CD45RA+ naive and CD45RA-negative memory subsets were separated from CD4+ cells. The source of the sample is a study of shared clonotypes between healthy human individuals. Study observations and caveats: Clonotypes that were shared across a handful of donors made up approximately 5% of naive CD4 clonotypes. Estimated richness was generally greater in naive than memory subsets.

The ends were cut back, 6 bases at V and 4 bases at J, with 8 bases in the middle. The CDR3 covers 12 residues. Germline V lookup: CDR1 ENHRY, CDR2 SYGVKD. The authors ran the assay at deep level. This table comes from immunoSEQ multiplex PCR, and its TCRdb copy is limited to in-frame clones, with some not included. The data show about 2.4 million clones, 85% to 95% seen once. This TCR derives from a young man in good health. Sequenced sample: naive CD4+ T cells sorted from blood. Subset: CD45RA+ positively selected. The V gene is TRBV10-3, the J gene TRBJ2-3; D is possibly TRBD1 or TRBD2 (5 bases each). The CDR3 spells CAIRGDPDTQYF. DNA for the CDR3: TGTGCCATCAGAGGGGACCCAGATACGCAGTATTTT.